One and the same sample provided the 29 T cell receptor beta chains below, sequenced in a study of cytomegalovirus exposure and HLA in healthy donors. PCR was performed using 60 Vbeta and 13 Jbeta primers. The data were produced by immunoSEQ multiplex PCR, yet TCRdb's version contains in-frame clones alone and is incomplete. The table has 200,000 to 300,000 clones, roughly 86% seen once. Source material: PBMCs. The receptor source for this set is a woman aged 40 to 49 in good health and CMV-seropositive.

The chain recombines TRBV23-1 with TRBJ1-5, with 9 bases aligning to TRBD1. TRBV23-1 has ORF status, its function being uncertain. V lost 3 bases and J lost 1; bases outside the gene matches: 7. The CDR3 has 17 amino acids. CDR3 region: CASSQGDRASSNQPQHF. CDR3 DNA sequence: TGCGCCAGCAGTCAGGGGGACAGGGCTTCGAGCAATCAGCCCCAGCATTTT.

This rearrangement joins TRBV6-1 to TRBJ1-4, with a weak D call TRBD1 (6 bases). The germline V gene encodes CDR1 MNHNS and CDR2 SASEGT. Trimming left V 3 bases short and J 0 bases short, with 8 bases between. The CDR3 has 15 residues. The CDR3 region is CASSEGQATNEKLFF. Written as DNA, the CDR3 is TGTGCCAGCAGTGAGGGACAAGCAACTAATGAAAAACTGTTTTTT.

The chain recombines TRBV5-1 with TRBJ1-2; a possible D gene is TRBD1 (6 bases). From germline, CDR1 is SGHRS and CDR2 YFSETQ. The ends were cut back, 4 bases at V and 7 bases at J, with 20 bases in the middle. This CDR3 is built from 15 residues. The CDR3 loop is CASSPGQSTRLGYTF. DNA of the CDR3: TGCGCCAGCAGCCCCGGACAGTCCACCCGGCTTGGCTACACCTTC. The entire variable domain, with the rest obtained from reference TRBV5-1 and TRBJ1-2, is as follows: KAGVTQTPRYLIKTRGQQVTLSCSPISGHRSVSWYQQTPGQGLQFLFEYFSETQRNKGNFPGRFSGRQFSNSRSEMNVSTLELGDSALYLCASSPGQSTRLGYTFGSGTRLTVV.

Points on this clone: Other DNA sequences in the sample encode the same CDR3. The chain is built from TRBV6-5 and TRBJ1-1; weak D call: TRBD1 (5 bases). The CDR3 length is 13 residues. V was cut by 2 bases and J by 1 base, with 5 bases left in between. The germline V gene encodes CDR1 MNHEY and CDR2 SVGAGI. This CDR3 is CASSYGQNTEAFF. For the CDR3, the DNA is TGTGCCAGCAGTTACGGACAGAACACTGAAGCTTTCTTT.

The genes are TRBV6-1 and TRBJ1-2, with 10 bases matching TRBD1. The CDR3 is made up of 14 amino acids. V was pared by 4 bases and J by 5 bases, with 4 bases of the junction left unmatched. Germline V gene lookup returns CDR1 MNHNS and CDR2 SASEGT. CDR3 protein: CASSGGTGAYGYTF. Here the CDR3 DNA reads TGTGCCAGCAGTGGCGGGACAGGGGCTTATGGCTACACCTTC.

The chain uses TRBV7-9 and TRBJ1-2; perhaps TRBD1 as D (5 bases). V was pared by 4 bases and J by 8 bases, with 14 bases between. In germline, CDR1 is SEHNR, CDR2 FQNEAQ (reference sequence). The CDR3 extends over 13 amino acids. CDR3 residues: CASSSRLRGGYTF. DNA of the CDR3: TGTGCCAGCAGCTCAAGGCTCCGGGGGGGCTACACCTTC.

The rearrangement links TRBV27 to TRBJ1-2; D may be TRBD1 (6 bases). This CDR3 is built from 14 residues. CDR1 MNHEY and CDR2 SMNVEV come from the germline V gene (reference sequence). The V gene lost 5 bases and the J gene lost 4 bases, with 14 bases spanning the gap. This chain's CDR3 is CASSPMTGPYGYTF. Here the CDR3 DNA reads TGTGCCAGCAGTCCGATGACAGGACCCTATGGCTACACCTTC.

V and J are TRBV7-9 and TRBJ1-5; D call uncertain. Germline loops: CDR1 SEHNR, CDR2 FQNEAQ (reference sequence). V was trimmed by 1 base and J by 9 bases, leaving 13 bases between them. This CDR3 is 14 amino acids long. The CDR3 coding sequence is TGTGCCAGCAGCTTAGAAGGTGCAGCGGTGCCCCAGCATTTT. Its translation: CASSLEGAAVPQHF.

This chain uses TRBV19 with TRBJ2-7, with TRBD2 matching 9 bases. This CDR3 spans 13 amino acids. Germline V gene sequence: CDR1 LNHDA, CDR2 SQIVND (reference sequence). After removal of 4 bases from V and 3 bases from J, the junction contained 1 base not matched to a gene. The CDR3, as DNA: TGTGCCAGTAGTACGACTAGCGGCTACGAGCAGTACTTC. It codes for CASSTTSGYEQYF.

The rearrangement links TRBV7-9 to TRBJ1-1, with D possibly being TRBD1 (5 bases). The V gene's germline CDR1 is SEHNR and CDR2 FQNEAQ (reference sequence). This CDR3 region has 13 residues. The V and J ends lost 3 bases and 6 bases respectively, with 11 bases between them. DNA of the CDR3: TGTGCCAGCAGCTTCCAGGGTGACTCTGAAGCTTTCTTT. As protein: CASSFQGDSEAFF.

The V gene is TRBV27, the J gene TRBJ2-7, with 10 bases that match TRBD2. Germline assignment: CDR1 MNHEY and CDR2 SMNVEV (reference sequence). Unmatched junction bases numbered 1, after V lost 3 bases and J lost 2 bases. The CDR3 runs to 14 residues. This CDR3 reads CASSLTSGPYEQYF. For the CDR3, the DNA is TGTGCCAGCAGTTTGACTAGCGGGCCCTACGAGCAGTACTTC.

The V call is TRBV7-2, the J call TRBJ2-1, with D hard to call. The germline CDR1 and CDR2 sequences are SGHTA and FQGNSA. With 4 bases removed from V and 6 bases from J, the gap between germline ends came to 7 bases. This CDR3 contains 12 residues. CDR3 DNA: TGTGCCAGCAGCTCACACAGCAATGAGCAGTTCTTC. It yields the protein CASSSHSNEQFF. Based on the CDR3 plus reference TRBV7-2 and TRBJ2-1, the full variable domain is GAGVSQSPSNKVTEKGKDVELRCDPISGHTALYWYRQSLGQGLEFLIYFQGNSAPDKSGLPSDRFSAERTGGSVSTLTIQRTQQEDSAVYLCASSSHSNEQFFGPGTRLTVL.

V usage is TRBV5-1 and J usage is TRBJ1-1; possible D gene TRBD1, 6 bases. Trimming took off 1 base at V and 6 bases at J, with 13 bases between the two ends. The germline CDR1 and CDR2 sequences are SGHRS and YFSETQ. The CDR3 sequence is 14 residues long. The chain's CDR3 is CASSLTGGLAEAFF. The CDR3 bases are TGCGCCAGCAGCTTGACGGGGGGGCTGGCTGAAGCTTTCTTT.

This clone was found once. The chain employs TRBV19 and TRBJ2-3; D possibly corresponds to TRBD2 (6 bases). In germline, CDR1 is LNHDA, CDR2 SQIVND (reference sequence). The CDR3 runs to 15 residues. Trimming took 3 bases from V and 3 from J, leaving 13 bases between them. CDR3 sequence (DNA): TGTGCCAGTAGTATCGGTACGGGACTTACAGATACGCAGTATTTT. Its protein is CASSIGTGLTDTQYF. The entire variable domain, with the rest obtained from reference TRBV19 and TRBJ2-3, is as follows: DGGITQSPKYLFRKEGQNVTLSCEQNLNHDAMYWYRQDPGQGLRLIYYSQIVNDFQKGDIAEGYSVSREKKESFPLTVTSAQKNPTAFYLCASSIGTGLTDTQYFGPGTRLTVL.

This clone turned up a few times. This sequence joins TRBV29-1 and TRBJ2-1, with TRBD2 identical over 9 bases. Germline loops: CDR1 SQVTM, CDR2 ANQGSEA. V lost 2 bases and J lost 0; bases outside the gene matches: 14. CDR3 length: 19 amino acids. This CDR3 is CSVEWLAGRIQSSYNEQFF. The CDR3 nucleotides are TGCAGCGTTGAATGGCTAGCGGGACGGATACAGAGCTCCTACAATGAGCAGTTCTTC.

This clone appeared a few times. The CDR3 is CASSWGTGVGMDEQYF. CDR3 bases: TGTGCCAGCAGCTGGGGGACAGGGGTGGGTATGGACGAGCAGTACTTC. The rearrangement links TRBV7-2 to TRBJ2-7, with TRBD1 matching 10 bases. Losses at the gene ends were 4 bases for V and 5 bases for J; bases not matched to a gene: 11. The CDR3 is 16 residues long. CDR1 is SGHTA, CDR2 FQGNSA, per germline. Looking up the rest from reference TRBV7-2 and TRBJ2-7 gives the full variable domain: GAGVSQSPSNKVTEKGKDVELRCDPISGHTALYWYRQSLGQGLEFLIYFQGNSAPDKSGLPSDRFSAERTGGSVSTLTIQRTQQEDSAVYLCASSWGTGVGMDEQYFGPGTRLTVT.

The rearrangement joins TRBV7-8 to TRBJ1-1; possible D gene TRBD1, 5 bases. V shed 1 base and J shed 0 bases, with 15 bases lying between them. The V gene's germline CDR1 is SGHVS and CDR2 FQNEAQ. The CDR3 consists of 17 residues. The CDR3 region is CASSLESIRQLNTEAFF. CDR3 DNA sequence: TGTGCCAGCAGCTTAGAGAGTATACGACAGCTGAACACTGAAGCTTTCTTT.

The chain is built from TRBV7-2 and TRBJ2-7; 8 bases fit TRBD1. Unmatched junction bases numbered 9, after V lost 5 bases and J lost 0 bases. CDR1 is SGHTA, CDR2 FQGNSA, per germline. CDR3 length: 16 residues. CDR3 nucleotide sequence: TGTGCCAGCAGCCTGGGACAGGCGATTAGCTCCTACGAGCAGTACTTC. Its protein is CASSLGQAISSYEQYF. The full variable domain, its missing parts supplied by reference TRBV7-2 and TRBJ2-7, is GAGVSQSPSNKVTEKGKDVELRCDPISGHTALYWYRQSLGQGLEFLIYFQGNSAPDKSGLPSDRFSAERTGGSVSTLTIQRTQQEDSAVYLCASSLGQAISSYEQYFGPGTRLTVT.

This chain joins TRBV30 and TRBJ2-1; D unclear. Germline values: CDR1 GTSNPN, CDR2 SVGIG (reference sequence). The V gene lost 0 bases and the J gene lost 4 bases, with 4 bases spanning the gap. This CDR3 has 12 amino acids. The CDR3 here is CAWSVEYNEQFF. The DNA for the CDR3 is TGTGCCTGGAGTGTCGAGTACAATGAGCAGTTCTTC. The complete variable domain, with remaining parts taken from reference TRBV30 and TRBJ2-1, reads SQTIHQWPATLVQPVGSPLSLECTVEGTSNPNLYWYRQAAGRGLQLLFYSVGIGQISSEVPQNLSASRPQDRQFILSSKKLLLSDSGFYLCAWSVEYNEQFFGPGTRLTVL.

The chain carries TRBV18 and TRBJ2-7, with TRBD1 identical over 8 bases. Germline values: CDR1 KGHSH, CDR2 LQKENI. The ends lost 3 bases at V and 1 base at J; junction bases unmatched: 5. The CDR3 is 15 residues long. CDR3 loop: CASSPDRVRSYEQYF. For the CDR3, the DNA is TGTGCCAGCTCACCGGACAGGGTGAGGTCCTACGAGCAGTACTTC.

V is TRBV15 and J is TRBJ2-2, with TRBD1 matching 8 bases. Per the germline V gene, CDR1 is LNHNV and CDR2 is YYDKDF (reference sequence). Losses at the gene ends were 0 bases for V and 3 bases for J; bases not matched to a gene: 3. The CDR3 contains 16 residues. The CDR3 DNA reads TGTGCCACCAGCAGAGAAGGACAGGGATACACCGGGGAGCTGTTTTTT. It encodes CATSREGQGYTGELFF. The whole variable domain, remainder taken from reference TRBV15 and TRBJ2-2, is DAMVIQNPRYQVTQFGKPVTLSCSQTLNHNVMYWYQQKSSQAPKLLFHYYDKDFNNEADTPDNFQSRRPNTSFCFLDIRSPGLGDTAMYLCATSREGQGYTGELFFGEGSRLTVL.

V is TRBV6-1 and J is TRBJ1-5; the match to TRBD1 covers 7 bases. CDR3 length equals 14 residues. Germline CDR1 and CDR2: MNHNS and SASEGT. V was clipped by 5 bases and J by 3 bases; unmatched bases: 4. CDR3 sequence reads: CASSPGGNNQPQHF. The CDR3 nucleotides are TGTGCCAGCAGTCCAGGGGGAAACAATCAGCCCCAGCATTTT.

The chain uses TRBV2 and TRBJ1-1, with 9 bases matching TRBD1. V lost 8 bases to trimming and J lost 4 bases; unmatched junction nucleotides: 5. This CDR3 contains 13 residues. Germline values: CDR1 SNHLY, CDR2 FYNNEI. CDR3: CASDRQGGTEAFF. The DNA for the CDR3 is TGTGCCAGCGACCGACAGGGGGGCACTGAAGCTTTCTTT. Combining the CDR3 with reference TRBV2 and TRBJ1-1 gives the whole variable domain EPEVTQTPSHQVTQMGQEVILRCVPISNHLYFYWYRQILGQKVEFLVSFYNNEISEKSEIFDDQFSVERPDGSNFTLKIRSTKLEDSAMYFCASDRQGGTEAFFGQGTRLTVV.

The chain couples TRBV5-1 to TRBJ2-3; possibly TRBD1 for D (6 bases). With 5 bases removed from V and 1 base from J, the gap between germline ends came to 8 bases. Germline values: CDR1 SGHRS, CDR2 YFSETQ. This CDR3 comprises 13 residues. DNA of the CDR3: TGCGCCAGCAGAAGACAGGGCACAGATACGCAGTATTTT. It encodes CASRRQGTDTQYF. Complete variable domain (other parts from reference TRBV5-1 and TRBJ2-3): KAGVTQTPRYLIKTRGQQVTLSCSPISGHRSVSWYQQTPGQGLQFLFEYFSETQRNKGNFPGRFSGRQFSNSRSEMNVSTLELGDSALYLCASRRQGTDTQYFGPGTRLTVL.

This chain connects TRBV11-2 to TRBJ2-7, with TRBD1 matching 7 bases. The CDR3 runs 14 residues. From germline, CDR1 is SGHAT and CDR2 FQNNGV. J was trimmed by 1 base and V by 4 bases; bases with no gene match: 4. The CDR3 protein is CASSSTGESYEQYF. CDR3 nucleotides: TGTGCCAGCAGCTCTACAGGGGAGTCCTACGAGCAGTACTTC.

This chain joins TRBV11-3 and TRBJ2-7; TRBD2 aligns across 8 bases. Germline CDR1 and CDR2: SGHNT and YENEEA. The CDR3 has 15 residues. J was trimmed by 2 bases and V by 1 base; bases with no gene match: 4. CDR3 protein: CASSLALAGTYEQYF. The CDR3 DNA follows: TGTGCCAGCAGCTTAGCATTAGCGGGAACCTACGAGCAGTACTTC.

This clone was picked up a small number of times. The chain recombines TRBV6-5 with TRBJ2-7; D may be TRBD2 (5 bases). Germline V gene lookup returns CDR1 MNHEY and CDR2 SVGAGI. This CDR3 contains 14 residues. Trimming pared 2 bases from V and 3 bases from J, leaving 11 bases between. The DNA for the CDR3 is TGTGCCAGCAGTTACCGCGGACGGGACTACGAGCAGTACTTC. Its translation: CASSYRGRDYEQYF.

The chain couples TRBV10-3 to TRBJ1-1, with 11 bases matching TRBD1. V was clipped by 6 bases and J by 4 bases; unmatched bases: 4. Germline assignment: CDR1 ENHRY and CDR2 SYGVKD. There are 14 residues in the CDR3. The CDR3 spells CAIRGQGALTEAFF. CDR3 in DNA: TGTGCCATCAGAGGACAGGGGGCCCTCACTGAAGCTTTCTTT.

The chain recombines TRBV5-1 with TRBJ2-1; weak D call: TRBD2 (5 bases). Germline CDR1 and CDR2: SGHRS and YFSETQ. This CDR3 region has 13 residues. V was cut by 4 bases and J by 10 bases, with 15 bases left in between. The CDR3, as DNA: TGCGCCAGCAGCCTGGAGAGGGCTGGGGAGCAGTTCTTC. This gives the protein CASSLERAGEQFF.